This is a list of T cell receptor beta chains from one sample in a study of memory CD4+ T cells and cytomegalovirus serostatus. The table came from immunoSEQ multiplex PCR; TCRdb's copy has only in-frame clones and leaves some out. The sample records around 88,000 clones, around 80% being singletons. Sequenced input: memory CD4+ T cells from blood. These receptors were taken from an adult in good health and CMV-seropositive. The CDR3 runs from the conserved cysteine through the conserved F or W. A D gene is named only where the DNA matches it firmly. Clone size, where shown, is once, few, many, or a class for clones that have expanded.

size: NA
J: TRBJ2-7
V: TRBV30
D: TRBD2
CDR3: CAWRGTSGTHEQYF
DNA: TGTGCCTGGAGAGGGACTAGCGGGACCCACGAGCAGTACTTC

size: NA
J: TRBJ2-7
V: TRBV19
D: NA
CDR3: CASSGSTYEQYF
DNA: TGTGCCAGTAGTGGTAGCACCTACGAGCAGTACTTC

size: few
J: TRBJ2-2
V: TRBV7-3
D: NA
CDR3: CASSLDGVGSTGELFF
DNA: TGTGCCAGCAGCTTAGATGGTGTAGGGAGCACCGGGGAGCTGTTTTTT

size: NA
J: TRBJ1-1
V: TRBV29-1
D: NA
CDR3: CSARQVLNTEAFF
DNA: TGCAGCGCCAGACAGGTCTTGAACACTGAAGCTTTCTTT

size: once
J: TRBJ2-7
V: TRBV29-1
D: TRBD1
CDR3: CSVKPGQGTSYEQYF
DNA: TGCAGCGTTAAACCGGGACAGGGGACCTCCTACGAGCAGTACTTC

size: few
J: TRBJ1-1
V: TRBV9
D: NA
CDR3: CASSVGRNTEAFF
DNA: TGTGCCAGCAGCGTAGGGAGGAACACTGAAGCTTTCTTT

size: NA
J: TRBJ1-2
V: TRBV18
D: NA
CDR3: CASSPAQQLNYGYTF
DNA: TGTGCCAGCTCACCAGCCCAACAGTTAAACTATGGCTACACCTTC

size: NA
J: TRBJ2-7
V: TRBV7-2
D: NA
CDR3: CASSLGWTEQYF
DNA: TGTGCCAGCAGCTTGGGCTGGACGGAGCAGTACTTC

size: NA
J: TRBJ2-7
V: TRBV28
D: TRBD2
CDR3: CASSTVAGRPLYEQYF
DNA: TGTGCCAGCAGCACTGTAGCGGGCCGACCCCTTTACGAGCAGTACTTC

size: NA
J: TRBJ2-5
V: TRBV27
D: NA
CDR3: CASSPSWIGYQETQYF
DNA: TGTGCCAGCAGTCCCTCCTGGATTGGGTACCAAGAGACCCAGTACTTC

size: NA
J: TRBJ2-2
V: TRBV5-1
D: NA
CDR3: CASSFLSSNTGELFF
DNA: TGCGCCAGCAGCTTTTTGAGCTCTAACACCGGGGAGCTGTTTTTT

size: NA
J: TRBJ1-2
V: TRBV28
D: TRBD1
CDR3: CASSLSGGGYGYTF
DNA: TGTGCCAGCAGTTTATCAGGGGGCGGGTATGGCTACACCTTC

size: NA
J: TRBJ2-1
V: TRBV30
D: NA
CDR3: CAWNAGFYNEQFF
DNA: TGTGCCTGGAACGCCGGGTTTTACAATGAGCAGTTCTTC

size: NA
J: TRBJ1-4
V: TRBV18
D: TRBD1
CDR3: CASSPFRQGRDEKLFF
DNA: TGTGCCAGCTCACCTTTCCGACAGGGTAGAGACGAAAAACTGTTTTTT

size: once
J: TRBJ2-1
V: TRBV19
D: TRBD2
CDR3: CASGRGAYNEQFF
DNA: TGTGCCAGTGGGCGGGGGGCTTACAATGAGCAGTTCTTC

size: NA
J: TRBJ1-4
V: TRBV9
D: NA
CDR3: CASSPRWQGNEKLFF
DNA: TGTGCCAGCAGCCCAAGATGGCAGGGGAATGAAAAACTGTTTTTT

size: NA
J: TRBJ1-5
V: TRBV18
D: NA
CDR3: CASSGDTSNQPQHF
DNA: TGTGCCAGCTCGGGGGACACCAGCAATCAGCCCCAGCATTTT

size: NA
J: TRBJ2-1
V: TRBV7-2
D: NA
CDR3: CASSRGGGSYNEQFF
DNA: TGTGCCAGCAGCCGAGGGGGAGGCTCCTACAATGAGCAGTTCTTC

size: NA
J: TRBJ1-5
V: TRBV28
D: TRBD1
CDR3: CASSLGDRDNQPQHF
DNA: TGTGCCAGCAGCCTAGGGGACAGGGACAATCAGCCCCAGCATTTT

size: NA
J: TRBJ2-3
V: TRBV28
D: NA
CDR3: CASNGQGTDTQYF
DNA: TGTGCCAGCAACGGGCAGGGCACAGATACGCAGTATTTT

size: NA
J: TRBJ1-2
V: TRBV5-1
D: NA
CDR3: CASSFQDNSYGYTF
DNA: TGCGCCAGCAGTTTCCAAGACAACAGCTATGGCTACACCTTC

size: NA
J: TRBJ2-1
V: TRBV19
D: NA
CDR3: CASQQGVGYNEQFF
DNA: TGTGCCAGTCAACAGGGCGTGGGTTACAATGAGCAGTTCTTC

size: NA
J: TRBJ2-5
V: TRBV7-2
D: NA
CDR3: CATQGGSQETQYF
DNA: TGTGCCACCCAGGGCGGATCCCAAGAGACCCAGTACTTC

size: few
J: TRBJ2-7
V: TRBV7-9
D: NA
CDR3: CASSSRVGAIYEQYF
DNA: TGTGCCAGCAGCTCCAGGGTAGGAGCTATCTACGAGCAGTACTTC

size: NA
J: TRBJ1-2
V: TRBV7-9
D: NA
CDR3: CASSSGIQSSYHYGYTF
DNA: TGTGCCAGCAGCTCCGGGATACAGAGTTCCTACCACTATGGCTACACCTTC

size: NA
J: TRBJ1-2
V: TRBV27
D: NA
CDR3: CASSKGAGYLYGYTF
DNA: TGTGCCAGCAGTAAAGGGGCAGGATACCTCTATGGCTACACCTTC

size: NA
J: TRBJ2-7
V: TRBV28
D: NA
CDR3: CASRGLFYEQYF
DNA: TGTGCCAGCAGGGGACTCTTCTACGAGCAGTACTTC

size: NA
J: TRBJ1-5
V: TRBV28
D: TRBD1
CDR3: CASSPGQGDQPQHF
DNA: TGTGCCAGCAGTCCGGGACAGGGTGATCAGCCCCAGCATTTT

size: NA
J: TRBJ2-2
V: TRBV4-2
D: NA
CDR3: CASSQDLGGRGTGELFF
DNA: TGTGCCAGCAGCCAAGATCTTGGAGGGAGAGGGACCGGGGAGCTGTTTTTT

size: once
J: TRBJ1-3
V: TRBV28
D: NA
CDR3: CASSLSSGGYVDTIYF
DNA: TGTGCCAGCAGTTTATCCTCCGGAGGGTATGTGGACACCATATATTTT

size: NA
J: TRBJ1-5
V: TRBV4-1
D: NA
CDR3: CASSQEVGGYQPQHF
DNA: TGCGCCAGCAGCCAAGAGGTGGGTGGGTATCAGCCCCAGCATTTT

size: NA
J: TRBJ2-7
V: TRBV5-4
D: NA
CDR3: CASSLGTVSYEQYF
DNA: TGTGCCAGCAGCTTGGGCACCGTCTCCTACGAGCAGTACTTC

size: NA
J: TRBJ1-5
V: TRBV28
D: TRBD1
CDR3: CASSFVGQGAQPQHF
DNA: TGTGCCAGCAGTTTCGTCGGACAGGGAGCTCAGCCCCAGCATTTT

size: NA
J: TRBJ2-5
V: TRBV5-1
D: TRBD2
CDR3: CASSLPGTSGRAVETQYF
DNA: TGCGCCAGCAGCTTACCCGGGACTAGCGGGAGGGCCGTCGAGACCCAGTACTTC

size: NA
J: TRBJ2-1
V: TRBV5-8
D: TRBD2
CDR3: CASRREYEQFF
DNA: TGTGCCAGCAGGCGGGAGTATGAGCAGTTCTTC

size: NA
J: TRBJ1-2
V: TRBV19
D: NA
CDR3: CATGMGLGYTF
DNA: TGTGCCACCGGGATGGGACTTGGCTACACCTTC

size: NA
J: TRBJ1-4
V: TRBV6-5
D: NA
CDR3: CASSPGADEKLFF
DNA: TGTGCCAGCAGCCCCGGGGCAGATGAAAAACTGTTTTTT

size: NA
J: TRBJ2-3
V: TRBV7-8
D: NA
CDR3: CASSLDPLGGSTDTQYF
DNA: TGTGCCAGCAGCTTAGACCCCCTTGGGGGAAGCACAGATACGCAGTATTTT

size: NA
J: TRBJ1-5
V: TRBV19
D: NA
CDR3: CASTQAGGQPQHF
DNA: TGTGCCAGTACACAGGCGGGAGGTCAGCCCCAGCATTTT

size: NA
J: TRBJ2-1
V: TRBV30
D: NA
CDR3: CAWSVGHSSSYNEQFF
DNA: TGTGCCTGGAGTGTTGGACATTCAAGCTCCTACAATGAGCAGTTCTTC

size: NA
J: TRBJ2-3
V: TRBV6-1
D: NA
CDR3: CASSETRSTDTQYF
DNA: TGTGCCAGCAGTGAAACAAGGAGCACAGATACGCAGTATTTT

size: NA
J: TRBJ2-5
V: TRBV7-8
D: TRBD2
CDR3: CASSPPLRLGGRRQTQYF
DNA: TGTGCCAGCAGCCCGCCCTTGCGGCTTGGCGGGAGACGACAGACCCAGTACTTC

size: NA
J: TRBJ2-7
V: TRBV10-2
D: NA
CDR3: CASRTGTREQYF
DNA: TGCGCCAGCAGAACTGGGACCCGCGAGCAGTACTTC

size: NA
J: TRBJ2-1
V: TRBV6-6
D: NA
CDR3: CASSTSNEQFF
DNA: TGTGCCAGCAGTACTAGCAATGAGCAGTTCTTC

size: few
J: TRBJ2-6
V: TRBV30
D: TRBD1
CDR3: CAWSVSGQGAGANVLTF
DNA: TGTGCCTGGAGTGTATCAGGACAGGGGGCTGGGGCCAACGTCCTGACTTTC

size: NA
J: TRBJ2-7
V: TRBV6-6
D: NA
CDR3: CASSPGLTPYEQYF
DNA: TGTGCCAGCAGCCCCGGACTCACCCCCTACGAGCAGTACTTC

size: NA
J: TRBJ2-3
V: TRBV5-6
D: TRBD2
CDR3: CASWGLANTDTQYF
DNA: TGTGCCAGCTGGGGACTAGCGAACACAGATACGCAGTATTTT

size: NA
J: TRBJ2-5
V: TRBV19
D: NA
CDR3: CASSIGPGAGQETQYF
DNA: TGTGCCAGTAGTATAGGGCCAGGGGCAGGGCAAGAGACCCAGTACTTC

size: NA
J: TRBJ2-2
V: TRBV7-3
D: NA
CDR3: CASSRTQTGVYTGELFF
DNA: TGTGCCAGCAGCCGAACGCAGACAGGAGTTTACACCGGGGAGCTGTTTTTT

size: NA
J: TRBJ1-2
V: TRBV7-2
D: TRBD1
CDR3: CASSLLQQGARGYTF
DNA: TGTGCCAGCAGCCTCCTGCAACAGGGGGCCAGGGGCTACACCTTC

size: NA
J: TRBJ1-5
V: TRBV28
D: TRBD1
CDR3: CASSRLGQGRYGSNQPQHF
DNA: TGTGCCAGCAGTCGTCTCGGACAGGGACGGTACGGAAGCAATCAGCCCCAGCATTTT

size: NA
J: TRBJ2-4
V: TRBV6-1
D: NA
CDR3: CASIFDGTKNIQYF
DNA: TGTGCCAGCATCTTCGACGGGACCAAAAACATTCAGTACTTC

size: NA
J: TRBJ1-1
V: TRBV15
D: NA
CDR3: CATSRDSWGNTEAFF
DNA: TGTGCCACCAGCAGAGATTCCTGGGGGAACACTGAAGCTTTCTTT

size: NA
J: TRBJ2-3
V: TRBV7-8
D: TRBD1
CDR3: CASSLSGGVSTDTQYF
DNA: TGTGCCAGCAGCTTATCAGGGGGAGTTAGCACAGATACGCAGTATTTT

size: NA
J: TRBJ2-7
V: TRBV5-4
D: NA
CDR3: CASSLGGTGVYEQYF
DNA: TGTGCCAGCAGCCTGGGGGGCACAGGGGTCTACGAGCAGTACTTC

size: once
J: TRBJ2-1
V: TRBV7-2
D: TRBD1
CDR3: CASSVQGGLDEQFF
DNA: TGTGCCAGCAGCGTACAGGGGGGCCTTGATGAGCAGTTCTTC

size: few
J: TRBJ2-7
V: TRBV28
D: TRBD1
CDR3: CASSFPDRASEQYF
DNA: TGTGCCAGCAGTTTCCCGGACAGGGCCAGCGAGCAGTACTTC

size: once
J: TRBJ2-1
V: TRBV11-2
D: TRBD2
CDR3: CASSLRTSGPGTEQFF
DNA: TGTGCCAGCAGCTTGAGGACTAGCGGTCCCGGGACTGAGCAGTTCTTC

size: NA
J: TRBJ1-5
V: TRBV28
D: NA
CDR3: CASWKGLGNQPQHF
DNA: TGTGCCAGCTGGAAAGGGTTAGGCAATCAGCCCCAGCATTTT